These T cell receptor beta chains were read from a single sample in a study of OX40 agonist ivuxolimab in advanced cancers. Here immunoSEQ multiplex PCR was the method, and the copy in TCRdb shows in-frame clones only, minus some. The sample has around 69,000 clones, 80% to 90% seen once. The sequencing here drew on CD4+ or CD8+ T cells sorted from blood, taken in a trial of the OX40 agonist ivuxolimab. The origin of the receptors is an adult with an advanced solid tumor such as melanoma, head and neck, liver or kidney cancer. Each CDR3 is given without its conserved first and last residue. Fields, in order: V gene, J gene, CDR3 protein.

TRBV19	TRBJ1-1	ASSHVEGRMNTEAF
TRBV27	TRBJ2-5	ASSSGLAGGRWKTQY
TRBV19	TRBJ2-1	ASSSRIAGNNEQF
TRBV5-5	TRBJ2-7	ASSLGLRSSYEQY
TRBV6-6	TRBJ1-2	ASSYTGGTYGYT
TRBV27	TRBJ1-1	ASSFWVRGPTEAF
TRBV4-2	TRBJ1-5	ASSSEVGVRGNQPQH
TRBV7-2	TRBJ2-1	ASSPEVYNEQF
TRBV6-1	TRBJ2-5	ASSTGQHPETQY
TRBV7-2	TRBJ2-1	ASSTVWGNEQF
TRBV4-1	TRBJ2-3	ASSQLGGDTQY
TRBV29-1	TRBJ2-7	SVALRRDSYEQY
TRBV5-4	TRBJ2-3	ASSLAGAGDTQY
TRBV28	TRBJ1-5	ASSFTGWAPQH
TRBV18	TRBJ2-5	ASSPDLMALYQETQY
TRBV6-1	TRBJ1-1	AIQYTWGTEAF
TRBV9	TRBJ1-1	ASSVVEANTEAF
TRBV28	TRBJ1-2	ASSSGDRNYGYT
TRBV5-4	TRBJ2-3	ASSLSLRGSTDTQY
TRBV7-3	TRBJ1-4	ASSAQGGINEKLF
TRBV28	TRBJ1-5	ASSPPSLEQPQH
TRBV7-9	TRBJ1-1	ASSPIRARNTEAF
TRBV18	TRBJ2-7	ASSQARTYEQY
TRBV28	TRBJ2-2	ASSKIAGGELF
TRBV18	TRBJ1-2	ASSREPGQVDYGYT
TRBV6-5	TRBJ2-2	ASSYSIHPAGELF
TRBV9	TRBJ2-3	ASSVTSGYWEGDTQY
TRBV7-1	TRBJ1-1	ASSLGQSNTEAF
TRBV6-6	TRBJ2-7	ASRGPEGAYEQY
TRBV19	TRBJ2-2	ASNLGRPNTGELF
TRBV6-4	TRBJ1-4	ASSDASGGTEKLF
TRBV4-1	TRBJ2-7	ASSHPRDPFSYEQY
TRBV5-1	TRBJ1-1	ASSFQGVNTEAF
TRBV25-1	TRBJ1-1	ASRQPGQGVTEAF
TRBV11-3	TRBJ2-2	ASSRSRAGELF
TRBV18	TRBJ1-4	ASSPFGVSTNEKLF
TRBV30	TRBJ1-2	AWKGYGYGYT
TRBV28	TRBJ1-1	ASSFRPGQGAGTEAF
TRBV19	TRBJ2-7	ASSNREAYEQY
TRBV5-1	TRBJ1-2	ASSLEGQGSNGYT